A selection of T cell receptor beta chains follows, all from one sample in a study of shared T cell receptors in the human thymus. Libraries were prepared by immunoSEQ multiplex PCR; TCRdb keeps only in-frame clonotypes and omits some of them. The sample holds roughly 660,000 clones, around 89% seen once. The data also belong to a second study, concerning human thymus T cells.

Sequences were obtained from thymocytes. The receptors stem from a boy under two years old with a congenital heart defect. Each CDR3 is given with its conserved first and last residue. The D gene is left open where the match is weak. A row's size may be missing; if present it is once, few, many or a size class.

cdr3_nt cdr3_aa j_call d_call clone_size v_call
TGTGCCAGCAGTCCCCTGAGGACAGGGCCCCTAGCCAAAAACATTCAGTACTTC CASSPLRTGPLAKNIQYF TRBJ2-4 TRBD1 few TRBV27
TGTGCCAGCAGACCGCGGGGGCGGGAACCCTACGAGCAGTACTTC CASRPRGREPYEQYF TRBJ2-7 - - TRBV13
TGTGCCACCAGCCGCCGGGTGGAGCGGGACCCGGATACGCAGTATTTT CATSRRVERDPDTQYF TRBJ2-3 TRBD2 once TRBV15
TGTGCCAGCAGTCGCGACATAAGCTCCTACAATGAGCAGTTCTTC CASSRDISSYNEQFF TRBJ2-1 - - TRBV28
TGTGCCAGCAGGGAGACAGCAACTAATGAAAAACTGTTTTTT CASRETATNEKLFF TRBJ1-4 - - TRBV2
TGTGCCAGCAGTTCCATCCAAGGAGCGGGCAAAAACATTCAGTACTTC CASSSIQGAGKNIQYF TRBJ2-4 - - TRBV28
TGTGCCAGCAGCAAAGCGCTTTTGGAAACGGGCTCCTACGAGCAGTACTTC CASSKALLETGSYEQYF TRBJ2-7 - - TRBV21-1
TGCGCCAGCAGCCCCCTAGCTCTAGTTAAGGCTTACAATGAGCAGTTCTTC CASSPLALVKAYNEQFF TRBJ2-1 - - TRBV4-1
TGTGCCAGCAGTTCCCGTGACAGGATCGTCTACGAGCAGTACTTC CASSSRDRIVYEQYF TRBJ2-7 - once TRBV27
TGTGCCAGTAGATTAACTGTAACTAATGAAAAACTGTTTTTT CASRLTVTNEKLFF TRBJ1-4 - - TRBV19
TGCGCCAGCAGCCGGGGGGGGGACTCGAGGGAGCAGTACTTC CASSRGGDSREQYF TRBJ2-7 TRBD2 once TRBV5-1
TGTGCCAGCAGTATTACCGGGACTAGCGGGATCTTAGAAGAAGATACGCAGTATTTT CASSITGTSGILEEDTQYF TRBJ2-3 TRBD2 - TRBV7-6
TGTGCCTGGAGGGGGGACAGGGGCGACTCCCAGTACTTC CAWRGDRGDSQYF TRBJ2-5 TRBD1 - TRBV30
TGTGCCAGCTCACCACCGATCAGGGGCCGCACAGATACGCAGTATTTT CASSPPIRGRTDTQYF TRBJ2-3 - - TRBV18
TGTGCCAGCAGCCATCCCACCGGGACTAGCGGGATCGTCGGGGAGCTGTTTTTT CASSHPTGTSGIVGELFF TRBJ2-2 TRBD2 - TRBV14
TGTGCCAGCAGTTACTCCCCACAGGGTAGGTACACTGAAGCTTTCTTT CASSYSPQGRYTEAFF TRBJ1-1 - - TRBV6-5
TGTGCCATCAGTCTACGGGCAGGGAAGGCTTATGGCTACACCTTC CAISLRAGKAYGYTF TRBJ1-2 - - TRBV10-3
TGTGCCAGCCTGAGCCCAGGAACGAGTTGGGACTTC CASLSPGTSWDF TRBJ2-7 - - TRBV7-9
TGTGCCAGCAGCGTAGTAGAGCGGGGCCCCTCGAATGAGCAGTTCTTC CASSVVERGPSNEQFF TRBJ2-1 TRBD2 - TRBV9
TGTGCCAGCAGCCGGGGACAGGGTGGGACTGAAGCTTTCTTT CASSRGQGGTEAFF TRBJ1-1 TRBD1 - TRBV5-4
TGCGCCAGCAGTGAGTCAGGCGGGAGAGGGGGGAATGAGCAGTTCTTC CASSESGGRGGNEQFF TRBJ2-1 - - TRBV10-1
TGTGCCAGCAGCTCGGCCAGACTAGCGGAGAACAATGAGCAGTTCTTC CASSSARLAENNEQFF TRBJ2-1 TRBD2 few TRBV28
TGTGCCAGCAGTCCCACCTACAATGAGCAGTTCTTC CASSPTYNEQFF TRBJ2-1 - - TRBV27
TGCAGTGCTAGAGTTGGGGGGGAGCAGTACTTC CSARVGGEQYF TRBJ2-7 - - TRBV20-1
TGTGCCAGCAGTGAAAGTGCACTCTCTGGAAACACCATATATTTT CASSESALSGNTIYF TRBJ1-3 - - TRBV6-1
TGTGCCACCAGCGGAAGGCCGGGGAGCCATCAGCCCCAGCATTTT CATSGRPGSHQPQHF TRBJ1-5 - - TRBV15
TGTGCCAGCACCGCGGGGCCTAGCGGGGGGTTCTCCTACGAGCAGTACTTC CASTAGPSGGFSYEQYF TRBJ2-7 TRBD2 - TRBV7-2
TGCGCCAGCAGCCAAGTTTTACTAGCGACCTCTGGGGCCAACGTCCTGACTTTC CASSQVLLATSGANVLTF TRBJ2-6 TRBD2 - TRBV4-3
TGTGCCAGCAGCTCTTTCACAAGCGGGATCTACGAGCAGTACTTC CASSSFTSGIYEQYF TRBJ2-7 TRBD2 once TRBV7-8
TGTGCCAGCAGTTTCCCGACAGGGGGCGACGAGCAGTACTTC CASSFPTGGDEQYF TRBJ2-7 TRBD1 - TRBV28
TGTGCCAGCAGTGAAGCCCATAGGGAGTATAGCAATCAGCCCCAGCATTTT CASSEAHREYSNQPQHF TRBJ1-5 - - TRBV6-1
TGTGCCAGCAGTGACAGCTCTTTTGAGGCGATCTCTGGAAACACCATATATTTT CASSDSSFEAISGNTIYF TRBJ1-3 - - TRBV6-1
TGCAGCGTGCTTGGACTGCTATTCTACAATGAGCAGTTCTTC CSVLGLLFYNEQFF TRBJ2-1 - - TRBV29-1
TGTGCCAGCAGCTTGGAACGGGGTAGCACAGATACGCAGTATTTT CASSLERGSTDTQYF TRBJ2-3 - - TRBV5-4
TGTGCCAGCAGCGCTAGCGGAAGACCTGAGCAGTTCTTC CASSASGRPEQFF TRBJ2-1 TRBD2 - TRBV5-6
TGTGCCAGTAGTATATTCTACCCGGGAGGCTTTAGGTACTTC CASSIFYPGGFRYF TRBJ2-7 TRBD2 - TRBV19
TGTGCCAGCAGTTTGGAGCGGAGCTACGAGCAGTACTTC CASSLERSYEQYF TRBJ2-7 - - TRBV28
TGTGCCAGCAGCTTTGGGGGGTTTACCGCCGCAGATACGCAGTATTTT CASSFGGFTAADTQYF TRBJ2-3 - - TRBV5-4
TGTGCCAGCAGTGCCCTCGGGACTAGCGGGCATGATGAGCAGTTCTTC CASSALGTSGHDEQFF TRBJ2-1 TRBD2 - TRBV27
TGTGCCAGCAGCCGGGGAGGGTGGGATACGCAGTATTTT CASSRGGWDTQYF TRBJ2-3 TRBD2 - TRBV6-5
TGTGCCAGCAGTTCCAGAGGGAGGAATCCCCACGAGCAGTACTTC CASSSRGRNPHEQYF TRBJ2-7 - - TRBV27
TGTGCCAGCAGCGCAGGTGGGGAGGGGAGGACAGATACGCAGTATTTT CASSAGGEGRTDTQYF TRBJ2-3 TRBD2 few TRBV9
TGTGCCAGCAGTAAAAACGGGACTAGCCGCTCCTACGAGCAGTACTTC CASSKNGTSRSYEQYF TRBJ2-7 TRBD2 once TRBV25-1
TGCAGTGCTATTAGAGAGACCCAGTACTTC CSAIRETQYF TRBJ2-5 - - TRBV20-1
TGCGCCAGCAGCTCTAAGAGCGACTCCTACGAGCAGTACTTC CASSSKSDSYEQYF TRBJ2-7 - - TRBV5-1
TGTGCCAGCAGCCCCGGGGGAGGGACAGGGGCATCAGATACGCAGTATTTT CASSPGGGTGASDTQYF TRBJ2-3 TRBD1 - TRBV11-3
TGTGCCAGCAGCTCGGACAGACACTACGAGCAGTACTTC CASSSDRHYEQYF TRBJ2-7 - - TRBV7-2
TGTGCCAGCAGTTTATCCACTGCAACTAATGAAAAACTGTTTTTT CASSLSTATNEKLFF TRBJ1-4 - - TRBV28
TGTGCCAGCAGCCGCCCGGGACTAGCGGGAGGGCCGGGCACCGGGGAGCTGTTTTTT CASSRPGLAGGPGTGELFF TRBJ2-2 TRBD2 - TRBV4-2
TGCAGCGTTGAAGGGGGTGCCCCAGGGGGCGCTGGCAACTATGGCTACACCTTC CSVEGGAPGGAGNYGYTF TRBJ1-2 TRBD1 once TRBV29-1
TGTGCCAGTAGTATATACCCATCAAGAGGAAGCGTCCTGACTTTC CASSIYPSRGSVLTF TRBJ2-6 - - TRBV19
TGCAGCGTTGAAGAGGTGGACAACGGAGATACGCAGTATTTT CSVEEVDNGDTQYF TRBJ2-3 - - TRBV29-1
TGTGCCAGCAGTTCTCCGGCAGGCTATGGCTACACCTTC CASSSPAGYGYTF TRBJ1-2 - - TRBV6-5
TGTGCCAGCAGCCAAGAGGGGGGCCTAGCGGCCAATGAGCAGTTCTTC CASSQEGGLAANEQFF TRBJ2-1 - - TRBV4-2